The 30 T cell receptor beta chains reported below all come from one sample, sequenced in a study of T-cell reconstitution after alpha-beta-depleted transplantation in children. A library of TCRbeta sequences, prepared with unique molecular identifiers, was generated. TCRdb itself ran the PCR reads through MiXCR, one entry per CDR3 protein. The sample includes a few hundred thousand distinct CDR3 sequences, around 13% of them seen just once. The starting material was PBMCs, mostly from graft donor cells, obtained 360 days after TCRalphabeta/CD19-depleted stem cell transplant. Source of these receptors: a male patient aged 10 to 17 who had a stem cell transplant for acute myeloid leukemia, so the T cells may come from the graft donor.

This clonotype was detected a few times. The chain carries TRBV7-9 and TRBJ2-1; D gene unclear. V lost 5 bases and J lost 14, with 7 bases in between. Per the germline V gene, CDR1 is SEHNR and CDR2 is FQNEAQ (reference sequence). This CDR3 comprises 9 residues. The chain's CDR3 is CASSPWEFF. CDR3 coding DNA: TGTGCCAGCAGCCCTTGGGAGTTCTTC.

The chain couples TRBV29-1 to TRBJ2-7; 7 bases align to TRBD2. CDR1 and CDR2 from the germline V gene are SQVTM and ANQGSEA. The J segment lost 2 bases and the V segment lost 0 bases, leaving 10 bases of the junction unmatched. The CDR3 is 16 amino acids. The CDR3 region is CSVEDRYGTITYEQYF. CDR3 DNA sequence: TGCAGCGTTGAAGATCGTTACGGGACTATCACCTACGAGCAGTACTTC.

This chain joins TRBV19 and TRBJ2-2, with TRBD2 matching over 11 bases. CDR3 length: 13 residues. J gave up 5 bases and V 10 bases, and 3 bases lay outside the gene matches. Germline loops: CDR1 LNHDA, CDR2 SQIVND (reference sequence). The CDR3 DNA is TGTGCCACGGGACTAGCGGCGACCGGGGAGCTGTTTTTT. Amino acids: CATGLAATGELFF.

The table lists this clonotype with a few counts. The rearrangement links TRBV5-1 to TRBJ2-5; D gene uncertain. The germline V gene encodes CDR1 SGHRS and CDR2 YFSETQ. This CDR3 spans 14 amino acids. V lost 1 base and J lost 0, with 7 bases in between. CDR3 sequence reads: CASSLNVYQETQYF. The CDR3 DNA reads as TGCGCCAGCAGCTTGAACGTGTACCAAGAGACCCAGTACTTC.

The chain uses TRBV12-3 or TRBV12-4 and TRBJ1-5, with a weak D call TRBD1 (6 bases). The ends were cut back, 4 bases at V and 7 bases at J, with 23 bases in the middle. The CDR3 contains 17 residues. The DNA of the CDR3 is TGTGCCAGCAGTTGGGAACTGGGGGGGGCTTTAGGGCAGCCCCAGCATTTT. It specifies CASSWELGGALGQPQHF.

This clonotype was picked up a small number of times. The chain combines TRBV7-2 with TRBJ2-5, with D uncertain. There are 14 residues in the CDR3. Trimming took off 2 bases at V and 10 bases at J, with 17 bases between the two ends. CDR1 SGHTA and CDR2 FQGNSA come from the germline V gene. For the CDR3, the DNA is TGTGCCAGCAGCTTAAAGGGCCTTCCCATGGACCAGTACTTC. Translated: CASSLKGLPMDQYF.

Ten or more counts support this clonotype. This chain uses TRBV6-2 or TRBV6-3 with TRBJ2-1, with D perhaps matching TRBD1 or TRBD2 (6 bases each). The CDR3 loop spans 11 amino acids. V was cut by 5 bases and J by 9 bases, with 8 bases left in between. Germline CDR1 and CDR2: MNHEY and SVGEGT. DNA of the CDR3: TGTGCCAGCAGTGAGGGGGGTGAGCAGTTCTTC. Protein product: CASSEGGEQFF.

The sample holds many counts of this clonotype. The chain carries TRBV29-1 and TRBJ2-1; maybe TRBD2 (6 bases). V was trimmed by 3 bases and J by 9 bases, leaving 18 bases between them. CDR3 size: 14 residues. Germline V CDR1 and CDR2: SQVTM, ANQGSEA. The CDR3 region has the DNA TGCAGCGTTGACTGGGCGGGATACGGTAGTGAGCAGTTCTTC. This codes for CSVDWAGYGSEQFF.

This clonotype was recorded at least ten times. This chain links TRBV20-1 with TRBJ2-7; D uncertain. The CDR3 totals 11 residues. Looked up from germline, CDR1 is DFQATT and CDR2 is SNEGSKA (reference sequence). V was pared by 2 bases and J by 6 bases, with 8 bases between. CDR3 sequence: CSARPLGEQYF. CDR3 coding DNA: TGCAGTGCTAGACCTCTCGGCGAGCAGTACTTC.

This clonotype was recorded a few times. J is TRBJ2-3 and V is TRBV11-2; 9 bases are a match to TRBD1. The V gene's germline CDR1 is SGHAT and CDR2 FQNNGV. Losses at the gene ends were 3 bases for V and 2 bases for J; bases not matched to a gene: 9. This CDR3 has 17 residues. CDR3 amino acids: CASSLTGGRSSTDTQYF. Here the CDR3 DNA reads TGTGCCAGCAGCTTGACAGGGGGTCGGTCGTCCACAGATACGCAGTATTTT.

This clonotype was detected ten times or more. The chain links TRBV18 to TRBJ1-4, with D possibly being TRBD1 (5 bases). The CDR3 runs to 14 residues. The germline V gene has CDR1 KGHSH and CDR2 LQKENI. Trimming shortened V by 5 bases and J by 10 bases, and 17 bases separated the two germline ends. The CDR3: CASSSLPFGGKLFF. CDR3 nucleotides: TGTGCCAGCTCATCTCTCCCCTTCGGGGGAAAACTGTTTTTT.

This rearrangement joins TRBV30 to TRBJ1-2; unclear D gene. This CDR3 region has 11 residues. V lost 1 base to trimming and J lost 5 bases, with 5 bases between them. Germline V gene lookup returns CDR1 GTSNPN and CDR2 SVGIG (reference sequence). The CDR3 protein is CAWSGPYGYTF. CDR3 nucleotide sequence: TGTGCCTGGAGTGGGCCATATGGCTACACCTTC.

This clonotype occurred many times. V and J are TRBV6-5 and TRBJ2-4; D is ambiguous. CDR3 length: 11 amino acids. Germline assignment: CDR1 MNHEY and CDR2 SVGAGI. V was pared by 6 bases and J by 3 bases, with 3 bases between. CDR3 residues: CASRGKNIQYF. CDR3 DNA: TGTGCCAGCAGGGGCAAAAACATTCAGTACTTC.

In its sample, this clonotype was seen a few times. The chain has TRBV6-2 or TRBV6-3 and TRBJ2-1; possible D gene TRBD2, 5 bases. There are 16 residues in the CDR3. CDR1 is MNHEY, CDR2 SVGEGT, per germline. V was shortened by 0 bases and J by 2 bases, with 11 bases between the two germline ends. The CDR3 sequence is CASSYSYAGPYNEQFF. The CDR3 DNA reads as TGTGCCAGCAGTTACTCGTATGCGGGTCCCTACAATGAGCAGTTCTTC.

The chain couples TRBV7-3 to TRBJ2-2, with 14 nucleotides matching TRBD2. CDR1 and CDR2 (germline): SGHTA, FQGTGA. The CDR3 spans 17 residues. V was clipped by 4 bases and J by 6 bases; unmatched bases: 7. The CDR3 DNA reads TGTGCCAGCAGCTCCCCTCCGGGACTAGCGGGAGCCGGGGAGCTGTTTTTT. Its protein is CASSSPPGLAGAGELFF.

This rearrangement joins TRBV7-3 to TRBJ2-3; TRBD1 or TRBD2 may be the D gene (5 bases each). Trimming took 6 bases from V and 6 from J, leaving 13 bases between them. This CDR3 spans 13 amino acids. Per the germline V gene, CDR1 is SGHTA and CDR2 is FQGTGA. The chain's CDR3 is CASRPRQRDTQYF. DNA of the CDR3: TGTGCCAGCAGACCGAGACAGCGGGATACGCAGTATTTT. Full variable domain (remainder filled in from reference TRBV7-3 and TRBJ2-3): GAGVSQTPSNKVTEKGKYVELRCDPISGHTALYWYRQSLGQGPEFLIYFQGTGAADDSGLPNDRFFAVRPEGSVSTLKIQRTERGDSAVYLCASRPRQRDTQYFGPGTRLTVL.

This chain links TRBV15 with TRBJ2-3; D is unresolved. Per the germline V gene, CDR1 is LNHNV and CDR2 is YYDKDF (reference sequence). The CDR3 is 16 amino acids. Trimming took off 0 bases at V and 2 bases at J, with 12 bases between the two ends. The CDR3 spells CATSRDRLVATDTQYF. The CDR3 nucleotides are TGTGCCACCAGCAGAGATCGATTAGTGGCCACAGATACGCAGTATTTT.

The gene calls are TRBV4-3 and TRBJ2-3; possibly TRBD1 for D (6 bases). The germline CDR1 and CDR2 sequences are LGHNA and YSLEER. CDR3 length: 17 residues. Trimming cost V 0 bases and J 6 bases, with 19 bases left between them. The CDR3 sequence is CASSQERGTHLADTQYF. The CDR3 region has the DNA TGCGCCAGCAGCCAAGAAAGGGGGACCCACCTGGCGGATACGCAGTATTTT.

This clonotype was seen only a few times. The genes are TRBV7-9 and TRBJ2-5; 11 bases are shared with TRBD2. V was clipped by 5 bases and J by 5 bases; unmatched bases: 13. CDR3 length: 17 amino acids. Germline V gene lookup returns CDR1 SEHNR and CDR2 FQNEAQ (reference sequence). The CDR3 DNA sequence: TGTGCCAGCAGCCTCGGTGATAGCGGGAGGGCCCGGGAGACCCAGTACTTC. This gives the protein CASSLGDSGRARETQYF.

This clonotype has only a few counts. V usage is TRBV7-9 and J usage is TRBJ2-7; D perhaps matches TRBD2 (7 bases). CDR1 and CDR2 (germline): SEHNR, FQNEAQ (reference sequence). The CDR3 totals 15 residues. The V and J ends lost 2 bases and 3 bases respectively, with 14 bases between them. CDR3 sequence: CASSLHRDYHYEQYF. In DNA, the CDR3 is TGTGCCAGCAGCTTACACAGGGACTATCACTACGAGCAGTACTTC.

This chain joins TRBV5-4 and TRBJ2-1, with D tentatively TRBD2 (6 bases). The V gene's germline CDR1 is SGHNT and CDR2 YYREEE (reference sequence). V lost 4 bases to trimming and J lost 2 bases, with 19 bases between them. CDR3 length equals 17 residues. CDR3 protein: CASSPTQTSKTYNEQFF. In DNA form, the CDR3 reads TGTGCCAGCAGCCCCACCCAGACTAGTAAGACCTACAATGAGCAGTTCTTC.

This clonotype was detected a few times. The J gene is TRBJ2-1, the V gene TRBV11-2, with TRBD1 identical over 8 bases. V was clipped by 0 bases and J by 9 bases; unmatched bases: 7. CDR1 SGHAT and CDR2 FQNNGV come from the germline V gene. The CDR3 sequence is 15 residues long. CDR3 in DNA: TGTGCCAGCAGCTTAGATCGTGGACAGGGCGTTGAGCAGTTCTTC. It encodes CASSLDRGQGVEQFF.

This clonotype was observed at least ten times. The chain recombines TRBV7-2 with TRBJ1-6; TRBD1 matches 8 bases. The CDR3 runs 16 residues. Looked up from germline, CDR1 is SGHTA and CDR2 is FQGNSA. After removal of 0 bases from V and 9 bases from J, the junction contained 7 bases not matched to a gene. The CDR3 loop is CASSLAANRGISPLHF. CDR3 coding DNA: TGTGCCAGCAGCTTAGCGGCGAACAGGGGGATTTCACCCCTCCACTTT.

The chain employs TRBV7-8 and TRBJ1-2; 12 nucleotides align to TRBD1. V shed 4 bases, J shed 2 bases, and the junction held 14 bases outside the gene matches. Germline CDR1 and CDR2: SGHVS and FQNEAQ. This CDR3 spans 19 amino acids. CDR3 region: CASSSSVGDRGLLNYGYTF. DNA for the CDR3: TGTGCCAGCAGCTCCTCAGTGGGGGACAGGGGGCTCCTAAACTATGGCTACACCTTC. Complete variable domain (other parts from reference TRBV7-8 and TRBJ1-2): GAGVSQSPRYKVAKRGQDVALRCDPISGHVSLFWYQQALGQGPEFLTYFQNEAQLDKSGLPSDRFFAERPEGSVSTLKIQRTQQEDSAVYLCASSSSVGDRGLLNYGYTFGSGTRLTVV.

The chain recombines TRBV20-1 with TRBJ2-2; D uncertain. Trimming took off 1 base at V and 6 bases at J, with 6 bases between the two ends. There are 12 residues in the CDR3. Per germline, CDR1 DFQATT and CDR2 SNEGSKA (reference sequence). The CDR3 DNA reads TGCAGTGCTAGAGGGGTTCCCGGGGAGCTGTTTTTT. Amino acids: CSARGVPGELFF.

The chain combines TRBV7-2 with TRBJ1-2; D might be TRBD1 (5 bases). The CDR3 has 15 residues. Germline V gene sequence: CDR1 SGHTA, CDR2 FQGNSA. Trimming left V 0 bases short and J 5 bases short, with 13 bases between. The CDR3 spells CASSLAAGRMYGYTF. The CDR3 DNA follows: TGTGCCAGCAGCTTAGCGGCGGGACGGATGTATGGCTACACCTTC.

This clonotype was recorded many times. V usage is TRBV24-1 and J usage is TRBJ2-6; D gene ambiguous. V was shortened by 0 bases and J by 2 bases, with 4 bases between the two germline ends. The CDR3 covers 15 residues. Looked up from germline, CDR1 is KGHDR and CDR2 is SFDVKD. The CDR3: CATSDLNTGANVLTF. The CDR3 coding sequence is TGTGCCACCAGTGATTTGAACACTGGGGCCAACGTCCTGACTTTC.

This clonotype was seen once. A much larger clone differs from this one at a single base, so this may be a read error. This chain uses TRBV29-1 with TRBJ2-3; D is unresolved. V lost 6 bases and J lost 3, with 10 bases in between. Germline V lookup: CDR1 SQVTM, CDR2 ANQGSEA. This CDR3 spans 12 amino acids. The CDR3 nucleotides read TGCAGCGTGACGGACCAGACAGATACGCAGTATTTT. Translating gives CSVTDQTDTQYF.

The V and J genes are TRBV7-9 and TRBJ1-1, with D tentatively TRBD1 (5 bases). The V end lost 1 base, the J end lost 5 bases, and 11 bases lay between the germline ends. The CDR3 consists of 14 residues. CDR1 and CDR2 (germline): SEHNR, FQNEAQ (reference sequence). CDR3 in DNA: TGTGCCAGCAGCTTAGGACAGATTCGGACTGAAGCTTTCTTT. Its protein product is CASSLGQIRTEAFF. Together with reference TRBV7-9 and TRBJ1-1, the CDR3 gives the full variable domain: DTGVSQNPRHKITKRGQNVTFRCDPISEHNRLYWYRQTLGQGPEFLTYFQNEAQLEKSRLLSDRFSAERPKGSFSTLEIQRTEQGDSAMYLCASSLGQIRTEAFFGQGTRLTVV.

This clonotype was counted between two and nine times. This chain connects TRBV28 to TRBJ2-5; TRBD1 is a possible D gene (6 bases). The CDR3 consists of 16 residues. CDR1 MDHEN and CDR2 SYDVKM come from the germline V gene. Trimming shortened V by 10 bases and J by 5 bases, and 26 bases separated the two germline ends. CDR3 sequence: CATLRVGAGVGETQYF. The CDR3, as DNA: TGTGCCACCCTTAGGGTCGGGGCAGGGGTAGGGGAGACCCAGTACTTC.